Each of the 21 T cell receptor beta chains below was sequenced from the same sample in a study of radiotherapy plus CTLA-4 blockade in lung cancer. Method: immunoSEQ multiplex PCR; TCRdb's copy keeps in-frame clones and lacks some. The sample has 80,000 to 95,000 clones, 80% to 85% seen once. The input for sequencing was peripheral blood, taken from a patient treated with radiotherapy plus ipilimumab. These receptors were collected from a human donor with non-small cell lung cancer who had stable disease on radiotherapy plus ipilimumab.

The CDR3 spells CASSEGGVIETQYF. Written as DNA, the CDR3 is TGTGCCAGCAGTGAAGGGGGGGTTATAGAGACCCAGTACTTC. V usage is TRBV2 and J usage is TRBJ2-5; perhaps TRBD2 as D (6 bases). Looked up from germline, CDR1 is SNHLY and CDR2 is FYNNEI. This CDR3 contains 14 residues. V shed 1 base and J shed 4 bases, with 10 bases lying between them.

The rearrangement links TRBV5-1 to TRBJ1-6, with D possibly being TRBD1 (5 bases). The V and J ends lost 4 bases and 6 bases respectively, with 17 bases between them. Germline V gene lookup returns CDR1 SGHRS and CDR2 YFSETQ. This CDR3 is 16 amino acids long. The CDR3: CASSLGGGPLNSPLHF. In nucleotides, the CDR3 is TGCGCCAGCAGCCTGGGTGGGGGACCGCTTAATTCACCCCTCCACTTT. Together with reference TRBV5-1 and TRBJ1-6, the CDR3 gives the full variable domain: KAGVTQTPRYLIKTRGQQVTLSCSPISGHRSVSWYQQTPGQGLQFLFEYFSETQRNKGNFPGRFSGRQFSNSRSEMNVSTLELGDSALYLCASSLGGGPLNSPLHFGNGTRLTVT.

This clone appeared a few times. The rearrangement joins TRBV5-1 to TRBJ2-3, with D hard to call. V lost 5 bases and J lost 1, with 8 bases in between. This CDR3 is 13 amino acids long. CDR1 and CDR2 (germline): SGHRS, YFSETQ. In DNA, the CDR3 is TGCGCCAGCAGGGGGTTGGGCACAGATACGCAGTATTTT. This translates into CASRGLGTDTQYF. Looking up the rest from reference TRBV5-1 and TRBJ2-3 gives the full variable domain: KAGVTQTPRYLIKTRGQQVTLSCSPISGHRSVSWYQQTPGQGLQFLFEYFSETQRNKGNFPGRFSGRQFSNSRSEMNVSTLELGDSALYLCASRGLGTDTQYFGPGTRLTVL.

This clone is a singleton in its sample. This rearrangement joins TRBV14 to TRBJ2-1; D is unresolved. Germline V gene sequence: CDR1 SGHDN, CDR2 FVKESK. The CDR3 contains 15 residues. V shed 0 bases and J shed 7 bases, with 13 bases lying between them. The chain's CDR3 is CASSQDGRRNNEQFF. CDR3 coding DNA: TGTGCCAGCAGCCAAGACGGGCGACGGAATAATGAGCAGTTCTTC.

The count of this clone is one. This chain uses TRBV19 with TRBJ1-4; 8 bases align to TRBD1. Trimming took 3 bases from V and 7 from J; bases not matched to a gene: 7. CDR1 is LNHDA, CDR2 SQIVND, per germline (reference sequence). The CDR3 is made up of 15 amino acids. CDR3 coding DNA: TGTGCCAGTAGTATGGGGCAGGGGGCGCTTGAAAAACTGTTTTTT. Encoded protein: CASSMGQGALEKLFF.

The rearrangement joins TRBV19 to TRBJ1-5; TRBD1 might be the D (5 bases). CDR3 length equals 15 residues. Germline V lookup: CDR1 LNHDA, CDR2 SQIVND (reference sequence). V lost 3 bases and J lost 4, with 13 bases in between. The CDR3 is CASSIYDSSNQPQHF. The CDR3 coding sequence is TGTGCCAGTAGTATTTACGACAGCTCAAATCAGCCCCAGCATTTT.

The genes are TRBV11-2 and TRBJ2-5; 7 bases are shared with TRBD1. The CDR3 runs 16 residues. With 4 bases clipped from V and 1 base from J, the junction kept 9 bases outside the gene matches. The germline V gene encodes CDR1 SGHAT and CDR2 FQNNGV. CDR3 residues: CASSSNRGFLQETQYF. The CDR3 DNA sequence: TGTGCCAGCAGCTCAAACAGGGGATTCCTCCAAGAGACCCAGTACTTC.

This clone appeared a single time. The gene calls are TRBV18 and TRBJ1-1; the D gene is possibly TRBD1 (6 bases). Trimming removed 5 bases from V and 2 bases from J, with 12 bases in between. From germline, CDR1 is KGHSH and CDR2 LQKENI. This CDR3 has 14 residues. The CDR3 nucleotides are TGTGCCAGCTCAGTTGACAGGCGAAACACTGAAGCTTTCTTT. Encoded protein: CASSVDRRNTEAFF. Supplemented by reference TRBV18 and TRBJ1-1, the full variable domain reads NAGVMQNPRHLVRRRGQEARLRCSPMKGHSHVYWYRQLPEEGLKFMVYLQKENIIDESGMPKERFSAEFPKEGPSILRIQQVVRGDSAAYFCASSVDRRNTEAFFGQGTRLTVV.

DNA for the CDR3: TGTGCCAGCAGACCCGGACAGCTTGAAGAGACCCAGTACTTC. This codes for CASRPGQLEETQYF. The rearrangement joins TRBV11-2 to TRBJ2-5; D is possibly TRBD1 (6 bases). Trimming pared 6 bases from V and 3 bases from J, leaving 14 bases between. CDR1 is SGHAT, CDR2 FQNNGV, per germline. There are 14 residues in the CDR3.

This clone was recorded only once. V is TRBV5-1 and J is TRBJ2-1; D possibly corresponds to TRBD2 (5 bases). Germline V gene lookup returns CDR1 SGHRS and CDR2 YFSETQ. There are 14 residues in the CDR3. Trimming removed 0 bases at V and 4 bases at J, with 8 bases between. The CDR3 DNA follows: TGCGCCAGCAGCTTGGGGGCGGGTTACAATGAGCAGTTCTTC. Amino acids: CASSLGAGYNEQFF.

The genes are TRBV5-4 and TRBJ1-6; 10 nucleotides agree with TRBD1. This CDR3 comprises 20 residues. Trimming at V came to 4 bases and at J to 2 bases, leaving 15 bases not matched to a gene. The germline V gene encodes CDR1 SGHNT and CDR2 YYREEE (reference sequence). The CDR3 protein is CASSPQKGQGRVPYNSPLHF. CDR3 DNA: TGTGCCAGCAGCCCACAGAAGGGACAGGGGAGGGTCCCCTATAATTCACCCCTCCACTTT.

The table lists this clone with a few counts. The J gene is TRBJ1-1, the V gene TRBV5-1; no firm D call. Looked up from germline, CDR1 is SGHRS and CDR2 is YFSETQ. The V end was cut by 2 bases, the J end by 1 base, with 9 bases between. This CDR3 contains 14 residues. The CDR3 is CASSLPGSNTEAFF. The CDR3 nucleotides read TGCGCCAGCAGCTTACCAGGTTCGAACACTGAAGCTTTCTTT.

CDR3 DNA sequence: TGTGCCAGTGGACAGGGGATGAACACTGAAGCTTTCTTT. Translated: CASGQGMNTEAFF. J is TRBJ1-1 and V is TRBV2; 9 bases match TRBD1. The V segment lost 9 bases and the J segment 0 bases; nucleotides outside the gene matches: 2. Germline V gene data show CDR1 as SNHLY and CDR2 as FYNNEI. The CDR3 consists of 13 residues.

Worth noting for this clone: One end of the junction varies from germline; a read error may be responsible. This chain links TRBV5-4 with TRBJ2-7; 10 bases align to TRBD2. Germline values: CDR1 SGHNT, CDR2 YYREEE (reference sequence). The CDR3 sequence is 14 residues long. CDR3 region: CASSLALASGSETF. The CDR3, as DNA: TGTGCCAGCAGCTTGGCTCTGGCTAGCGGGAGCGAAACGTTC.

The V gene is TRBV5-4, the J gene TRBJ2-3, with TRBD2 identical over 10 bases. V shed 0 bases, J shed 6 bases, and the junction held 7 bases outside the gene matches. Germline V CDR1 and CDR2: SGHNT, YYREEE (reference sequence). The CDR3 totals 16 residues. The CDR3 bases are TGTGCCAGCAGCTTGGACAGCGGGGGGGCCAGGGATACGCAGTATTTT. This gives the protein CASSLDSGGARDTQYF.

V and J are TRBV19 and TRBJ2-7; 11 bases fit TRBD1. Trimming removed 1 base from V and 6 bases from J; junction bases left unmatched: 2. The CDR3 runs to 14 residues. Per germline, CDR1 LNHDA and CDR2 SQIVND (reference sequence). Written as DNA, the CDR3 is TGTGCCAGTAGTATAGGGGGACAGGGGGGCGAGCAGTACTTC. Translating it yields CASSIGGQGGEQYF.

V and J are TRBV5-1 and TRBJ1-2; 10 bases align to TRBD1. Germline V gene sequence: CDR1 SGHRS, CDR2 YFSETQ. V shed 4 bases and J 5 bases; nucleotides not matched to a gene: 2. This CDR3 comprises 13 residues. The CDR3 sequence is CASSEGQGYGYTF. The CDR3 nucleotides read TGCGCCAGCAGCGAGGGACAGGGGTATGGCTACACCTTC.

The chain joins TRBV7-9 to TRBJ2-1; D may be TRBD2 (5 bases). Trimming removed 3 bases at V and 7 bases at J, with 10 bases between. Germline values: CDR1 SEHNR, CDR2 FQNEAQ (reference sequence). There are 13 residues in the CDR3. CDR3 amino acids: CASSFSQRNEQFF. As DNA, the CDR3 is TGTGCCAGCAGCTTCAGCCAGCGGAATGAGCAGTTCTTC.

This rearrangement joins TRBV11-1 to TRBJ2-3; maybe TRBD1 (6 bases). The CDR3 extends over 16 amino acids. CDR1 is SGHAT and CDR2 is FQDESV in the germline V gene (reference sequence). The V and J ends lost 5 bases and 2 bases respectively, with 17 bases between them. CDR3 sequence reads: CASSRRTDKFTDTQYF. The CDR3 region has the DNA TGTGCCAGCAGCAGGAGGACAGATAAATTCACAGATACGCAGTATTTT.

Here the CDR3 DNA reads TGTGCCAGCAGCCACCTCCAAGGACTAGCGGACTACAATGAGCAGTTCTTC. Its protein is CASSHLQGLADYNEQFF. This rearrangement joins TRBV28 to TRBJ2-1; 10 bases agree with TRBD2. CDR1 is MDHEN and CDR2 is SYDVKM in the germline V gene. The trim removed 6 bases at V and 3 bases at J, leaving 11 bases unmatched. CDR3 length: 17 amino acids.

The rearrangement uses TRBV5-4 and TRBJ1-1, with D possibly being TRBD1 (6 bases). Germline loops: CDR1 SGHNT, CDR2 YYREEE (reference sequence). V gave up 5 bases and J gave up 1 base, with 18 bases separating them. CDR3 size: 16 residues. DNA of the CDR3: TGTGCCAGCAGGCGGGGGGGGCAGGGTACGAACACTGAAGCTTTCTTT. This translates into CASRRGGQGTNTEAFF.